Below are 22 T cell receptor beta chains sequenced from a single sample in a study of blood T cell repertoires in COVID-19. Assay: immunoSEQ multiplex PCR; the TCRdb copy retains only in-frame clones and omits some. The sample consists of 250,000 or so clones, approximately 90% of them appearing once. The material sequenced was PBMCs or T cells enriched from blood (not recorded which). These receptors all come from a man aged 35 to 55 who had been exposed to COVID-19.

This clone has only a few counts. J is TRBJ2-1 and V is TRBV6-4, with 8 bases matching TRBD1. The germline CDR1 and CDR2 sequences are MRHNA and SNTAGT. V gave up 2 bases and J gave up 8 bases; unmatched junction bases: 5. This CDR3 has 14 amino acids. CDR3 in DNA: TGTGCCAGCAGTGACACCGAGGACAGGGATGAGCAGTTCTTC. Protein: CASSDTEDRDEQFF.

CDR3 nucleotide sequence: TGTGCCAGCAGTTTAATCCCCAGTCTGAACACTGAAGCTTTCTTT. Protein product: CASSLIPSLNTEAFF. The chain is built from TRBV28 and TRBJ1-1; D is undetermined. Per the germline V gene, CDR1 is MDHEN and CDR2 is SYDVKM. V was pared by 2 bases and J by 0 bases, with 10 bases between. This CDR3 region has 15 residues.

This rearrangement joins TRBV28 to TRBJ1-2; 9 positions agree with TRBD1. This CDR3 spans 14 amino acids. With 7 bases clipped from V and 3 bases from J, the junction kept 6 bases outside the gene matches. In germline, CDR1 is MDHEN, CDR2 SYDVKM. CDR3 protein: CASIATGGYYGYTF. CDR3 nucleotide sequence: TGTGCCAGCATTGCGACAGGGGGATACTATGGCTACACCTTC.

The chain recombines TRBV6-5 with TRBJ1-4, with TRBD1 identical over 9 bases. Germline values: CDR1 MNHEY, CDR2 SVGAGI. The CDR3 runs to 15 residues. Trimming took 6 bases from V and 8 from J; bases not matched to a gene: 10. CDR3 coding DNA: TGTGCCAGCAGGAACACAGGGGGCGCTTCCGAAAAACTGTTTTTT. It encodes CASRNTGGASEKLFF.

V usage is TRBV6-5 and J usage is TRBJ1-2, with D maybe TRBD1 (6 bases). Trimming shortened V by 7 bases and J by 2 bases, and 17 bases separated the two germline ends. Germline values: CDR1 MNHEY, CDR2 SVGAGI. CDR3 length: 15 amino acids. CDR3 DNA: TGTGCCAGCACCGGAACTAGGACAGAGAACTATGGCTACACCTTC. It specifies CASTGTRTENYGYTF.

The chain has TRBV27 and TRBJ1-2; no reliable D call. From germline, CDR1 is MNHEY and CDR2 SMNVEV (reference sequence). This CDR3 is 14 amino acids long. Trimming removed 1 base from V and 3 bases from J, with 9 bases in between. The CDR3 region has the DNA TGTGCCAGCAGTTTATATGGGCAGGACTATGGCTACACCTTC. Protein sequence: CASSLYGQDYGYTF.

Here the CDR3 DNA reads TGTGCCAGCAGCCCCGGGACAGGGACAAACATTCAGTACTTC. It translates to CASSPGTGTNIQYF. This rearrangement joins TRBV13 to TRBJ2-4; 9 positions match TRBD1. J was trimmed by 6 bases and V by 5 bases; bases with no gene match: 5. Germline V gene sequence: CDR1 PRHDT, CDR2 FYEKMQ (reference sequence). The CDR3 is 14 residues long.

The chain couples TRBV28 to TRBJ1-2; D call uncertain. The CDR3 spans 13 residues. V was trimmed by 2 bases and J by 8 bases, leaving 12 bases between them. CDR1 is MDHEN and CDR2 is SYDVKM in the germline V gene. This CDR3 reads CASSLAGIGGYTF. The CDR3 DNA reads as TGTGCCAGCAGTTTAGCGGGGATAGGAGGCTACACCTTC.

The chain uses TRBV7-3 and TRBJ2-1; weak D call: TRBD1 (6 bases). The CDR3 spans 15 residues. The germline gives CDR1 SGHTA, CDR2 FQGTGA. V lost 4 bases to trimming and J lost 3 bases, with 13 bases between them. The CDR3, as DNA: TGTGCCAGCAGCTCCCAAGTAGGGGGCTACAATGAGCAGTTCTTC. Protein: CASSSQVGGYNEQFF.

V and J are TRBV7-9 and TRBJ2-3; weak D call: TRBD1 (5 bases). CDR1 and CDR2 (germline): SEHNR, FQNEAQ (reference sequence). The CDR3 has 14 residues. V lost 3 bases and J 0 bases, leaving 7 bases between the germline ends. The CDR3 DNA is TGTGCCAGCAGCTTGACAGTGAGCACAGATACGCAGTATTTT. Translating it yields CASSLTVSTDTQYF.

The rearrangement uses TRBV9 and TRBJ2-5; no clear D gene. Deletions cut 3 bases from V and 5 bases from J, with 11 bases between. This CDR3 spans 13 amino acids. Germline V CDR1 and CDR2: SGDLS, YYNGEE. The CDR3 DNA is TGTGCCAGCAGCGCCCCTATCGATGAGACCCAGTACTTC. Translation gives CASSAPIDETQYF.

The genes are TRBV24-1 and TRBJ2-2; 10 bases line up with TRBD1. This CDR3 is built from 14 residues. J lost 5 bases, V lost 7 bases, and 3 bases had no gene match. CDR1 is KGHDR and CDR2 is SFDVKD in the germline V gene. The CDR3 DNA reads as TGTGCCACCAGGGGGACAGGGGTAACCGGGGAGCTGTTTTTT. The encoded protein is CATRGTGVTGELFF.

This chain uses TRBV11-3 with TRBJ2-1; TRBD2 agrees at 9 bases. Trimming at V came to 5 bases and at J to 4 bases, leaving 12 bases not matched to a gene. CDR3 size: 17 residues. CDR1 and CDR2 (germline): SGHNT, YENEEA. CDR3 bases: TGTGCCAGCAGCCCCAGGACTAGCGCGAATATTTACAATGAGCAGTTCTTC. It specifies CASSPRTSANIYNEQFF.

The chain combines TRBV7-9 with TRBJ2-7; TRBD1 agrees at 7 bases. V lost 4 bases and J lost 4; bases outside the gene matches: 13. CDR1 is SEHNR, CDR2 FQNEAQ, per germline (reference sequence). This CDR3 has 16 residues. The CDR3 reads CASSSLKTGALYEQYF. The DNA for the CDR3 is TGTGCCAGCAGCTCGCTCAAAACAGGGGCCTTATACGAGCAGTACTTC.

In DNA, the CDR3 is TGTGCCAGCAGTGAGTCTAGGACAGGGGGTTGTGAAAAACTGTTTTTT. Amino acids: CASSESRTGGCEKLFF. The rearrangement joins TRBV2 to TRBJ1-4; 10 bases fit TRBD1. J was trimmed by 7 bases and V by 3 bases; bases with no gene match: 8. There are 16 residues in the CDR3. Germline lookup yields CDR1 SNHLY and CDR2 FYNNEI.

The chain uses TRBV29-1 and TRBJ1-3, with a weak D call TRBD1 (6 bases). This CDR3 is built from 18 residues. Germline assignment: CDR1 SQVTM and CDR2 ANQGSEA. The V and J ends lost 1 base and 0 bases respectively, with 19 bases between them. DNA of the CDR3: TGCAGCGTTGAAGGGGATCCTAACAGGGCCAGCTCTGGAAACACCATATATTTT. Protein product: CSVEGDPNRASSGNTIYF.

This clone has at least ten counts. The rearrangement joins TRBV13 to TRBJ2-2; D might be TRBD2 (5 bases). Trimming removed 1 base at V and 3 bases at J, with 24 bases between. This CDR3 is built from 20 residues. CDR1 PRHDT and CDR2 FYEKMQ come from the germline V gene (reference sequence). The CDR3 DNA follows: TGTGCCAGCAGCTTAGCAGGCGTTCTAGCCAGGCCCACGGACACCGGGGAGCTGTTTTTT. The encoded protein is CASSLAGVLARPTDTGELFF.

The rearrangement joins TRBV6-2 or TRBV6-3 to TRBJ1-5; 7 nucleotides agree with TRBD1. This CDR3 region has 14 residues. Per the germline V gene, CDR1 is MNHEY and CDR2 is SVGEGT. Trimming cost V 5 bases and J 6 bases; bases outside gene matches: 7. CDR3 amino acids: CASSPGGNGQPQHF. The CDR3 nucleotides read TGTGCCAGCAGTCCAGGGGGTAACGGTCAGCCCCAGCATTTT.

This rearrangement joins TRBV15 to TRBJ2-7; 7 bases align to TRBD1. V dropped 1 base and J dropped 3; count of bases not matched to a gene: 3. The germline V gene has CDR1 LNHNV and CDR2 YYDKDF (reference sequence). The CDR3 length is 14 residues. The CDR3 spells CATSRVTGLYEQYF. Written as DNA, the CDR3 is TGTGCCACCAGCAGAGTGACAGGGCTCTACGAGCAGTACTTC. The variable domain in full, completed from reference TRBV15 and TRBJ2-7, reads DAMVIQNPRYQVTQFGKPVTLSCSQTLNHNVMYWYQQKSSQAPKLLFHYYDKDFNNEADTPDNFQSRRPNTSFCFLDIRSPGLGDTAMYLCATSRVTGLYEQYFGPGTRLTVT.

The CDR3 protein is CASSVSLTGRGNTGELFF. In nucleotides, the CDR3 is TGTGCCAGCAGCGTAAGTCTCACGGGGCGGGGGAACACCGGGGAGCTGTTTTTT. This sequence joins TRBV9 and TRBJ2-2, with D perhaps matching TRBD2 (6 bases). CDR1 and CDR2 from the germline V gene are SGDLS and YYNGEE. Trimming pared 1 base from V and 1 base from J, leaving 17 bases between. The CDR3 has 18 amino acids.

This chain connects TRBV11-1 to TRBJ2-5; tentative D call: TRBD1 (6 bases). V was trimmed by 5 bases and J by 2 bases, leaving 15 bases between them. CDR3 length equals 15 residues. Germline CDR1 and CDR2: SGHAT and FQDESV (reference sequence). CDR3 nucleotide sequence: TGTGCCAGCAGCCCCCCGGACAGAAGTCAAGAGACCCAGTACTTC. Translated: CASSPPDRSQETQYF.

V is TRBV7-9 and J is TRBJ2-1; 10 positions agree with TRBD1. The V gene's germline CDR1 is SEHNR and CDR2 FQNEAQ (reference sequence). Germline trimming cut 5 bases from V and 7 bases from J; bases unmatched to any gene: 5. The CDR3 spans 14 residues. CDR3 in amino acids: CASSRGQGGNEQFF. CDR3 DNA sequence: TGTGCCAGCAGCAGAGGACAGGGGGGGAATGAGCAGTTCTTC.